One and the same sample provided the 7 T cell receptor beta chains below, sequenced in a study of T cells in localized non-small cell lung cancer. Sequencing used immunoSEQ multiplex PCR; TCRdb keeps in-frame clones, though not all of them. The sample lists about 1,700 clones, about 19% occurring once. The material sequenced was lung tumor tissue, taken before any cancer treatment. The source is a female donor older than 55 with stage II lung adenocarcinoma.

This clone showed up just a few times. The chain has TRBV11-3 and TRBJ2-3; 9 nucleotides align to TRBD2. Trimming at V came to 5 bases and at J to 1 base, leaving 13 bases not matched to a gene. CDR1 SGHNT and CDR2 YENEEA come from the germline V gene. The CDR3 loop spans 18 amino acids. The CDR3 DNA reads TGTGCCAGCAGCCCGAAGACCTGGGTAGCGGGGGGCACAGATACGCAGTATTTT. This translates into CASSPKTWVAGGTDTQYF.

This clone was recorded a few times. The chain carries TRBV10-2 and TRBJ2-7; tentatively, D is TRBD2 (5 bases). The CDR3 has 14 residues. Trimming left V 2 bases short and J 2 bases short, with 10 bases between. CDR1 WSHSY and CDR2 SAAADI come from the germline V gene. The CDR3 region is CASSEPGSPYEQYF. CDR3 sequence (DNA): TGCGCCAGCAGTGAGCCGGGATCTCCCTACGAGCAGTACTTC.

The chain has TRBV19 and TRBJ1-5; D ambiguous. Trimming removed 3 bases from V and 3 bases from J, with 12 bases in between. Germline V gene data show CDR1 as LNHDA and CDR2 as SQIVND (reference sequence). CDR3 size: 15 residues. The CDR3 DNA reads TGTGCCAGTAGTATTGAGTCCAGGTTCAATCAGCCCCAGCATTTT. This translates into CASSIESRFNQPQHF.

This clone is large in the sample. This chain links TRBV15 with TRBJ1-1; 8 bases align to TRBD1. In germline, CDR1 is LNHNV, CDR2 YYDKDF (reference sequence). The CDR3 totals 15 residues. V was clipped by 2 bases and J by 2 bases; unmatched bases: 4. The CDR3 protein is CATSRPGTGNTEAFF. As DNA, the CDR3 is TGTGCCACCAGCAGACCCGGGACAGGAAACACTGAAGCTTTCTTT.

This chain uses TRBV5-1 with TRBJ2-3; D is unresolved. Trimming removed 0 bases at V and 2 bases at J, with 7 bases between. Germline CDR1 is SGHRS and CDR2 is YFSETQ. CDR3 size: 14 residues. CDR3 DNA: TGCGCCAGCAGCTTGGCTCAGATCACAGATACGCAGTATTTT. Translated: CASSLAQITDTQYF.

The rearrangement links TRBV6-8 to TRBJ1-2; D ambiguous. Germline lookup yields CDR1 MNHGY and CDR2 SAAAGT. This CDR3 is 14 amino acids long. Trimming stripped 2 bases from V and 2 bases from J, with 9 bases between. CDR3 amino acids: CASSYKANNYGYTF. For the CDR3, the DNA is TGTGCCAGCAGTTACAAGGCTAACAACTATGGCTACACCTTC.

This sequence joins TRBV28 and TRBJ2-6; 9 nucleotides agree with TRBD1. CDR1 and CDR2 from the germline V gene are MDHEN and SYDVKM. The CDR3 extends over 17 amino acids. Unmatched junction bases numbered 10, after V lost 6 bases and J lost 4 bases. CDR3 amino acids: CASRPGQGVSGANVLTF. In DNA form, the CDR3 reads TGTGCCAGCAGACCGGGACAGGGCGTTTCCGGGGCCAACGTCCTGACTTTC.